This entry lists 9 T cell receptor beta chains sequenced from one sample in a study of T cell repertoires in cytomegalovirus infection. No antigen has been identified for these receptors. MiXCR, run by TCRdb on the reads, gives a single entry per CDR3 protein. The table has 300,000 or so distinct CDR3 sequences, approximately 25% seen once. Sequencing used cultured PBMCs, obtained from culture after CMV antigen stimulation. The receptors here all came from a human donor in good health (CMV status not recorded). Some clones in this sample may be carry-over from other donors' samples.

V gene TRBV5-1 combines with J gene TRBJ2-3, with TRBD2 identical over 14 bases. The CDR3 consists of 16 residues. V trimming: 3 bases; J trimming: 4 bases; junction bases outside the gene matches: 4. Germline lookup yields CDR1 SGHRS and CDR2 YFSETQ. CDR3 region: CASSSRLAGGPDTQYF. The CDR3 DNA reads TGCGCCAGCAGCTCCCGACTAGCGGGAGGGCCAGATACGCAGTATTTT.

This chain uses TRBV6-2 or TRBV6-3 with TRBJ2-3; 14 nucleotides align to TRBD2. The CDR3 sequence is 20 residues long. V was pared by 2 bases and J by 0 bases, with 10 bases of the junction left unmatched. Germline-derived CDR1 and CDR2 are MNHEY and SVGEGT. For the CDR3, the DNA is TGTGCCAGCAGTTACGACGGGACTAGCGGGAGCCGGCCTAGCACAGATACGCAGTATTTT. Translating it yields CASSYDGTSGSRPSTDTQYF.

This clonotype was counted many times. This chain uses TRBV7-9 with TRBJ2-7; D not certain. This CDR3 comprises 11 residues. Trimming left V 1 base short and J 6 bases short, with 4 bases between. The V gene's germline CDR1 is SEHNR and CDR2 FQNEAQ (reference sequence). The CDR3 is CASSLVSEQYF. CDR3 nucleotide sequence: TGTGCCAGCAGCTTAGTATCCGAGCAGTACTTC. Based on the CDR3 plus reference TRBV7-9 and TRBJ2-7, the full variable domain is DTGVSQNPRHKITKRGQNVTFRCDPISEHNRLYWYRQTLGQGPEFLTYFQNEAQLEKSRLLSDRFSAERPKGSFSTLEIQRTEQGDSAMYLCASSLVSEQYFGPGTRLTVT.

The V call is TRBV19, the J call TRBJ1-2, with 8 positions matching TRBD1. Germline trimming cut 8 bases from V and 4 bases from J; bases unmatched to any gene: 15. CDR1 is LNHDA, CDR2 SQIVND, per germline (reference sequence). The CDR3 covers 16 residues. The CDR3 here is CASGFPRDRSSYGYTF. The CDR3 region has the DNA TGTGCCAGTGGATTTCCCCGGGACAGGTCTTCCTATGGCTACACCTTC.

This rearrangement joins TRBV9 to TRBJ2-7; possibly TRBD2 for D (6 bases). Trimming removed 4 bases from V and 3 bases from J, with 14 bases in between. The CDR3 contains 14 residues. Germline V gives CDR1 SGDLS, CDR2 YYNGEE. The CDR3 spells CASSPEVSGYEQYF. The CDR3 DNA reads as TGTGCCAGCAGCCCCGAGGTTAGCGGCTACGAGCAGTACTTC. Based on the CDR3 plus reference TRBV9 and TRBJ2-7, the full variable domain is DSGVTQTPKHLITATGQRVTLRCSPRSGDLSVYWYQQSLDQGLQFLIQYYNGEERAKGNILERFSAQQFPDLHSELNLSSLELGDSALYFCASSPEVSGYEQYFGPGTRLTVT.

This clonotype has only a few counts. CDR3 DNA: TGTGCCAGCAGTTTAGACGGACAGAGCAATCAGCCCCAGCATTTT. Translating gives CASSLDGQSNQPQHF. The gene calls are TRBV12-3 or TRBV12-4 and TRBJ1-5; D is perhaps TRBD1 (6 bases). The CDR3 has 15 residues. V shed 1 base and J shed 1 base, with 8 bases lying between them.

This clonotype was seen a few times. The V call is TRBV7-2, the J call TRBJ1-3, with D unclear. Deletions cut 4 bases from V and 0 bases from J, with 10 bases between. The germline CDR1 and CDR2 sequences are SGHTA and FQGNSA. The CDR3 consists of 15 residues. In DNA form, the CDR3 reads TGTGCCAGCAGCTATCGACGGAGCTCTGGAAACACCATATATTTT. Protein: CASSYRRSSGNTIYF. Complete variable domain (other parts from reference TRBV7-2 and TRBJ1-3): GAGVSQSPSNKVTEKGKDVELRCDPISGHTALYWYRQSLGQGLEFLIYFQGNSAPDKSGLPSDRFSAERTGGSVSTLTIQRTQQEDSAVYLCASSYRRSSGNTIYFGEGSWLTVV.

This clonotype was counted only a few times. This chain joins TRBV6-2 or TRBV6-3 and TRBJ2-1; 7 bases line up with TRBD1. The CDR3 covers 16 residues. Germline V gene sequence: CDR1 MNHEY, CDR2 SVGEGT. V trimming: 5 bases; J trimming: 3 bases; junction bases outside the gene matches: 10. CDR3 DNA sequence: TGTGCCAGCAGTGGGGGACAGACCCTTTTCTACAATGAGCAGTTCTTC. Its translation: CASSGGQTLFYNEQFF.

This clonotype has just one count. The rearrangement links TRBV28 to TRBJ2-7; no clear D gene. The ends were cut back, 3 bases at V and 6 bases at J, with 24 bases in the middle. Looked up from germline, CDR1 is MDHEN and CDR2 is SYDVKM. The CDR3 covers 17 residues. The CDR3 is CASSLNSLAARLIEQYF. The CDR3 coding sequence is TGTGCCAGCAGTTTGAATTCCCTCGCGGCCAGGTTGATCGAGCAGTACTTC.